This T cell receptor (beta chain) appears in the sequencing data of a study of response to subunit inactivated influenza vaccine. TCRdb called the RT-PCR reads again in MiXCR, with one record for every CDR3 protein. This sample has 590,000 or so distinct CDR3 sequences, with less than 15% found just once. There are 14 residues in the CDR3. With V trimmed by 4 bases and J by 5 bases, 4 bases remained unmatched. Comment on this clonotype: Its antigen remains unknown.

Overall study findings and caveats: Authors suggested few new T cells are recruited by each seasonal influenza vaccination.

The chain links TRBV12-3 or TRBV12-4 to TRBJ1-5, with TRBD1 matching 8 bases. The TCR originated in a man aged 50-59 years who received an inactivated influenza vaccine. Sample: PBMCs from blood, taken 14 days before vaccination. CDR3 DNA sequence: TGTGCCAGCAGTTCCCGACAGGGGTATCAGCCCCAGCATTTT. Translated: CASSSRQGYQPQHF.